The T cell receptor (beta chain) under discussion was sequenced for a study of cytomegalovirus exposure and HLA in healthy donors. This clone showed up just a few times. Primers: 60 Vbeta forward and 13 Jbeta reverse. Repertoires were generated with immunoSEQ multiplex PCR, while TCRdb's copy carries only in-frame clones and drops some. Of under 200,000 clones in the sample, around 85% were seen once. The CDR3 runs 15 residues. V was shortened by 5 bases and J by 6 bases, with 20 bases between the two germline ends. Germline V gene lookup returns CDR1 SGHVS and CDR2 FQNEAQ. This rearrangement joins TRBV7-8 to TRBJ2-7, with D perhaps TRBD2 (7 bases). The sequence was collected from a man in his forties in good health and CMV-seropositive. The sample comprised PBMCs. In DNA form, the CDR3 reads TGTGCCAGCAGCACCTCGGGGGGCTTATCTTCCGAGCAGTACTTC. It specifies CASSTSGGLSSEQYF.